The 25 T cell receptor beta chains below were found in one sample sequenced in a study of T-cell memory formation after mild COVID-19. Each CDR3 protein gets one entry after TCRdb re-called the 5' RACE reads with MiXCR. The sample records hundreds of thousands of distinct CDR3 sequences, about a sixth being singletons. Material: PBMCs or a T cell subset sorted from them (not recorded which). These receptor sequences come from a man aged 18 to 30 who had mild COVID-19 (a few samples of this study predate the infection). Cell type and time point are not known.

The CDR3 DNA sequence: TGTGCCAGCTCACCCCAGGGGGGGTGGAACACTGAAGCTTTCTTT. Translated, it gives CASSPQGGWNTEAFF. V usage is TRBV18 and J usage is TRBJ1-1, with 7 bases aligning to TRBD1. From germline, CDR1 is KGHSH and CDR2 LQKENI. J gave up 1 base and V 3 bases, and 5 bases lay outside the gene matches. CDR3 length equals 15 residues.

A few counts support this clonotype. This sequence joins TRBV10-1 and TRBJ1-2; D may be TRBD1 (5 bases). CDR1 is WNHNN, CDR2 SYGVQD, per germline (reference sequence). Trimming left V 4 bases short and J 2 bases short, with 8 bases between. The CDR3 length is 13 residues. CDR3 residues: CASSGQTNYGYTF. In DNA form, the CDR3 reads TGCGCCAGCAGTGGACAGACCAACTATGGCTACACCTTC.

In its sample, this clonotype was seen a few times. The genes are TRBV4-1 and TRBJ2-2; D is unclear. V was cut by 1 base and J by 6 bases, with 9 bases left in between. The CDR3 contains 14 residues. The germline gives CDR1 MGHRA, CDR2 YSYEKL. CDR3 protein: CASSQGRDSGELFF. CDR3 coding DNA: TGCGCCAGCAGCCAAGGTCGAGACTCCGGGGAGCTGTTTTTT.

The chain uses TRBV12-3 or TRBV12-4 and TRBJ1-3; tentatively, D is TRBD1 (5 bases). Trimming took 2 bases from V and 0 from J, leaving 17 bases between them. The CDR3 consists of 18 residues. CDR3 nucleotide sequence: TGTGCCAGCAGTTTAAATTTGGAGGGACTCTTCTCTGGAAACACCATATATTTT. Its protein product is CASSLNLEGLFSGNTIYF.

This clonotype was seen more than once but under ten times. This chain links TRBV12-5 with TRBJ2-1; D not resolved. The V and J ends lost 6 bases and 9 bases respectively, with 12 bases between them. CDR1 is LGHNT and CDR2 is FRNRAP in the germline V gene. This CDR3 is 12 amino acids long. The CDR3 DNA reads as TGTGCTAGTGGCCTGTACTCGGGTGAGCAGTTCTTC. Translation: CASGLYSGEQFF.

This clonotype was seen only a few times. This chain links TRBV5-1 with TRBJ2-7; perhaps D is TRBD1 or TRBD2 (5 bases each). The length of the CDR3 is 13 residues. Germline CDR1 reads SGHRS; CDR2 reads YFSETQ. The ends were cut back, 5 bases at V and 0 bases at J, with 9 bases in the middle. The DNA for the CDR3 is TGCGCCAGCAGAACCGGGACCTCCTACGAGCAGTACTTC. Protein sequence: CASRTGTSYEQYF. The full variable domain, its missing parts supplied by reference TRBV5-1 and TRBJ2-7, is KAGVTQTPRYLIKTRGQQVTLSCSPISGHRSVSWYQQTPGQGLQFLFEYFSETQRNKGNFPGRFSGRQFSNSRSEMNVSTLELGDSALYLCASRTGTSYEQYFGPGTRLTVT.

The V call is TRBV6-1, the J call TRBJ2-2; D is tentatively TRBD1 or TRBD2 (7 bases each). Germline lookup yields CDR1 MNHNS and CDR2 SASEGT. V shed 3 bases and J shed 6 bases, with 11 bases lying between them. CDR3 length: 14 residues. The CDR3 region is CASSEGGGAGELFF. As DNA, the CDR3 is TGTGCCAGCAGTGAGGGAGGGGGCGCCGGGGAGCTGTTTTTT.

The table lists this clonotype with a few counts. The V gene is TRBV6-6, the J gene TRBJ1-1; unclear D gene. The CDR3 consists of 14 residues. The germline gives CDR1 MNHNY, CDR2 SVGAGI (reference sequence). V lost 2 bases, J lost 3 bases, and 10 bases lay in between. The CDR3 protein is CASSYGDGYTEAFF. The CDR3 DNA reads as TGTGCCAGCAGTTACGGAGACGGATACACTGAAGCTTTCTTT.

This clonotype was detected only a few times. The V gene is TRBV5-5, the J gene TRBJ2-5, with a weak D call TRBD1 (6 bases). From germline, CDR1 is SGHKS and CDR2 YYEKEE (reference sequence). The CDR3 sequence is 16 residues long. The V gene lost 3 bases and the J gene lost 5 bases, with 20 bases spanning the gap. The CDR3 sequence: CASSSWETGNEETQYF. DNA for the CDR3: TGTGCCAGCAGCTCATGGGAGACAGGAAATGAGGAGACCCAGTACTTC.

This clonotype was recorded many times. The CDR3 region has the DNA TGCGCCAGCAGCACGCATCTGGGGCCAGATACGCAGTATTTT. Residues: CASSTHLGPDTQYF. The rearrangement joins TRBV5-1 to TRBJ2-3; possible D gene TRBD1, 5 bases. Per germline, CDR1 SGHRS and CDR2 YFSETQ. Deletions cut 4 bases from V and 4 bases from J, with 13 bases between. This CDR3 has 14 amino acids.

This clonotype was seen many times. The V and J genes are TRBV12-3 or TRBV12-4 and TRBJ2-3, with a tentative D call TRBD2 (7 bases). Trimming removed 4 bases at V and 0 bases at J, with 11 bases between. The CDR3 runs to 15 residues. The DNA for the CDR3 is TGTGCCAGCAGTTCCCGGGGGGCGAGCACAGATACGCAGTATTTT. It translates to CASSSRGASTDTQYF.

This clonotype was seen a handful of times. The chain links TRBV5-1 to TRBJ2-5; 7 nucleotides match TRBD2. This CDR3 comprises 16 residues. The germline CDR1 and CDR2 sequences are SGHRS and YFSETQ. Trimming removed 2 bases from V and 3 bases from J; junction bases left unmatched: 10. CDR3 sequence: CASSFQAGIPEETQYF. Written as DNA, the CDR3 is TGCGCCAGCAGCTTTCAAGCGGGGATACCCGAAGAGACCCAGTACTTC.

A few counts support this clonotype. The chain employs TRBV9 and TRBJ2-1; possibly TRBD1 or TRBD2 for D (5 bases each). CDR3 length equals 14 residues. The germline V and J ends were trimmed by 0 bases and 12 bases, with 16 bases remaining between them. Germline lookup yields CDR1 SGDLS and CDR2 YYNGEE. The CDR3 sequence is CASSVGTVRDGQFF. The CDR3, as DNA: TGTGCCAGCAGCGTAGGTACCGTACGGGACGGGCAGTTCTTC.

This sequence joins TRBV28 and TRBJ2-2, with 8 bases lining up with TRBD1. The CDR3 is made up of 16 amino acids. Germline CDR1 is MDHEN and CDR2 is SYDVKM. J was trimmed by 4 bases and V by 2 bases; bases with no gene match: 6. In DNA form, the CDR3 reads TGTGCCAGCAGTTTAGACAGGGGAAAGTTCACCGGGGAGCTGTTTTTT. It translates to CASSLDRGKFTGELFF.

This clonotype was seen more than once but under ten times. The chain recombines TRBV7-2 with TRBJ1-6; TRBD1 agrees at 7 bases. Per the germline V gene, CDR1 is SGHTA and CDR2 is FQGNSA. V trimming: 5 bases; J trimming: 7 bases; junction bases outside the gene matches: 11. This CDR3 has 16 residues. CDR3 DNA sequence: TGTGCCAGCAGCCGCCAAGGGGGGGGACAGAATTCACCCCTCCACTTT. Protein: CASSRQGGGQNSPLHF.

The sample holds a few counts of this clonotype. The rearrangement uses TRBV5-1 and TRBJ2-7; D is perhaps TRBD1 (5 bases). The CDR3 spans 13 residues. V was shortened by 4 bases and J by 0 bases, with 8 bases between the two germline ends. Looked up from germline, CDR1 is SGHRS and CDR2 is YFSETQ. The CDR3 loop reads CASSPGPSYEQYV. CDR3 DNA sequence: TGCGCCAGCAGCCCAGGGCCCTCCTACGAGCAGTACGTC.

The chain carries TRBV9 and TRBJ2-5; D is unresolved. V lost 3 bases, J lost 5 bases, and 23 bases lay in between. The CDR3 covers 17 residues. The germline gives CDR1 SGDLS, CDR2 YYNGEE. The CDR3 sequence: CASSGADGPVLGETQYF. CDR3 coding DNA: TGTGCCAGCAGCGGGGCGGACGGGCCGGTCCTAGGGGAGACCCAGTACTTC.

The CDR3 DNA reads as TGCAGCGTTGAAGTGGTACAGCCGCTGACCTCTGAAGCTTTCTTT. This translates into CSVEVVQPLTSEAFF. V and J are TRBV29-1 and TRBJ1-1; the D is unclear. Trimming took off 1 base at V and 6 bases at J, with 18 bases between the two ends. The CDR3 contains 15 residues. CDR1 and CDR2 from the germline V gene are SQVTM and ANQGSEA.

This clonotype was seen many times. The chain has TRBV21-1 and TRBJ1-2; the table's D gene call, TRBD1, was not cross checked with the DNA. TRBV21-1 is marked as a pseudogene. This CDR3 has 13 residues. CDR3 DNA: TGTGCCAGCCCGCCCGGCGGGACGGGTGGCTACACCTTC. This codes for CASPPGGTGGYTF.

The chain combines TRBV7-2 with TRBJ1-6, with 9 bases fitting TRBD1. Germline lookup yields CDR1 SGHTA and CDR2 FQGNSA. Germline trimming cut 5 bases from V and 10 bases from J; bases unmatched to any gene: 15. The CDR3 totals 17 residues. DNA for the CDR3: TGTGCCAGCAGCCGCGGTCCCGGGACAGGGTTCGGGTCACCCCTCCACTTT. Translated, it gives CASSRGPGTGFGSPLHF.

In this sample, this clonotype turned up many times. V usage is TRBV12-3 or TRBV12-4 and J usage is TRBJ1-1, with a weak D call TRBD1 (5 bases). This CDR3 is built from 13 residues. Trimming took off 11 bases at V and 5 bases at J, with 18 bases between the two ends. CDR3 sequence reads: CAVGAFEGTEAFF. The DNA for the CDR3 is TGTGCCGTCGGGGCCTTTGAGGGGACTGAAGCTTTCTTT.

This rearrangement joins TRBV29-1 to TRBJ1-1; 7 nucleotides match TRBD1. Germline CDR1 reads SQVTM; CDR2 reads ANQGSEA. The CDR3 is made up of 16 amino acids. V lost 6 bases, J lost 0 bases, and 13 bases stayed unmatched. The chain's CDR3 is CSVGMTGRGMNTEAFF. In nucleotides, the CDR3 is TGCAGCGTCGGGATGACAGGGAGAGGGATGAACACTGAAGCTTTCTTT.

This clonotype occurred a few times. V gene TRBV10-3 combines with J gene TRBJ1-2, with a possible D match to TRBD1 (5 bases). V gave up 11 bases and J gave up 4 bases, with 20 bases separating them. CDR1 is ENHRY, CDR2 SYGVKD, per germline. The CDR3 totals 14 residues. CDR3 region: CAAGKTENLYGYTF. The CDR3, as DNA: TGTGCCGCCGGCAAGACAGAGAACCTCTATGGCTACACCTTC.

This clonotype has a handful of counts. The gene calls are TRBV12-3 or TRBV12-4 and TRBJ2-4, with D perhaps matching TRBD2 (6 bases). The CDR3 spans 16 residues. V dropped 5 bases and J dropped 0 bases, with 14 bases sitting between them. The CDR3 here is CASSPGLLLAKNIQYF. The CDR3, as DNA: TGTGCCAGCAGTCCGGGACTCCTTCTAGCCAAAAACATTCAGTACTTC.

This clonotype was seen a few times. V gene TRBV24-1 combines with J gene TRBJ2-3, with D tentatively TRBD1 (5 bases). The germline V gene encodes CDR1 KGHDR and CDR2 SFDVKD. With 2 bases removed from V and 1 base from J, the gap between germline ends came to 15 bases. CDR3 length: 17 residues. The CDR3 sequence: CATSDSQGGWGTDTQYF. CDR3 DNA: TGTGCCACCAGTGATTCGCAGGGTGGATGGGGCACAGATACGCAGTATTTT.